The 21 T cell receptor beta chains below all came from one sample that was sequenced in a study of T cells in Graves' hyperthyroidism and ophthalmopathy. TCR beta CDR3 sequences were amplified from RNA transcripts. TCR CDR3 regions were first amplified by RT-PCR with HTBI primers. TCRdb re-derived calls from the multiplex PCR reads in MiXCR, one entry per CDR3 protein. The sample holds around 600,000 distinct CDR3 sequences, approximately 14% seen once. The sequenced sample consisted of blood. The receptors stem from a woman in her 50s with Graves' ophthalmopathy.

Worth noting for this clonotype: A much larger clone differs from this one at a single base, so this may be a read error. The rearrangement joins TRBV18 to TRBJ2-1; TRBD2 aligns across 8 bases. Germline CDR1 KGHSH, CDR2 LQKENI. The CDR3 is 18 residues long. Trimming removed 3 bases from V and 3 bases from J; junction bases left unmatched: 13. The CDR3 is CASSPKPLSGRGYNEQFF. The DNA for the CDR3 is TGTGCCAGCTCACCCAAACCTCTCAGCGGGAGAGGCTACAATGAGCAGTTCTTC.

This clonotype has just a few counts. The chain carries TRBV5-1 and TRBJ2-5; D call uncertain. There are 14 residues in the CDR3. V was cut by 0 bases and J by 0 bases, with 6 bases left in between. CDR1 and CDR2 from the germline V gene are SGHRS and YFSETQ. This CDR3 reads CASSLDSNQETQYF. The CDR3 region has the DNA TGCGCCAGCAGCTTGGACAGCAACCAAGAGACCCAGTACTTC.

The sample holds many counts of this clonotype. The chain uses TRBV27 and TRBJ2-1, with no clear D. The CDR3 loop spans 14 amino acids. V was cut by 3 bases and J by 3 bases, with 9 bases left in between. The germline V gene encodes CDR1 MNHEY and CDR2 SMNVEV (reference sequence). As DNA, the CDR3 is TGTGCCAGCAGTTTCCATAGAAGCTACAATGAGCAGTTCTTC. It specifies CASSFHRSYNEQFF.

This clonotype was found a few times. J is TRBJ1-6 and V is TRBV4-3; 7 nucleotides match TRBD1. J was trimmed by 5 bases and V by 4 bases; bases with no gene match: 2. The CDR3 is made up of 14 amino acids. The germline CDR1 and CDR2 sequences are LGHNA and YSLEER. Written as DNA, the CDR3 is TGCGCCAGCAGCCGGACAGGAGATAATTCACCCCTCCACTTT. It is translated as CASSRTGDNSPLHF.

This clonotype was recorded many times. The rearrangement uses TRBV27 and TRBJ1-6, with D hard to call. CDR1 and CDR2 from the germline V gene are MNHEY and SMNVEV (reference sequence). V lost 7 bases and J 11 bases, leaving 15 bases between the germline ends. The CDR3 totals 13 residues. CDR3 residues: CASMPLHGPPLHF. DNA of the CDR3: TGTGCCAGCATGCCCCTTCATGGGCCACCCCTCCACTTT.

This clonotype has ten or more counts. The rearrangement links TRBV20-1 to TRBJ1-1, with TRBD1 matching over 7 bases. CDR1 and CDR2 (germline): DFQATT, SNEGSKA (reference sequence). The CDR3 runs 14 residues. After removal of 6 bases from V and 4 bases from J, the junction contained 11 bases not matched to a gene. The CDR3 loop is CSAGDSSSSTEAFF. CDR3 in DNA: TGCAGTGCCGGGGACAGTTCTAGTAGCACTGAAGCTTTCTTT.

This clonotype was detected only a few times. This chain links TRBV29-1 with TRBJ2-3; 8 bases align to TRBD2. This CDR3 has 12 residues. V was pared by 5 bases and J by 6 bases, with 4 bases of the junction left unmatched. Germline CDR1 is SQVTM and CDR2 is ANQGSEA. CDR3 region: CSVQVAGDTQYF. The CDR3 bases are TGCAGCGTTCAGGTAGCGGGGGATACGCAGTATTTT.

Concerning this clonotype itself: This may arise from a read error, as a much more abundant clone is one base away. This rearrangement joins TRBV2 to TRBJ2-7; 10 positions match TRBD1. CDR3 size: 15 residues. The V gene's germline CDR1 is SNHLY and CDR2 FYNNEI. This chain's CDR3 is CASSEMGQGSYEQHF. CDR3 nucleotide sequence: TGTGCCAGCAGTGAAATGGGACAGGGGTCGTACGAGCAGCACTTC.

The sample holds many counts of this clonotype. The chain carries TRBV13 and TRBJ2-1; 11 bases are shared with TRBD2. The CDR3 loop spans 17 amino acids. Losses at the gene ends were 2 bases for V and 6 bases for J; bases not matched to a gene: 9. CDR1 is PRHDT and CDR2 is FYEKMQ in the germline V gene (reference sequence). CDR3 coding DNA: TGTGCCAGCAGCTTAACCCTTCTAGCGGGAGGCCCCAATGAGCAGTTCTTC. Its protein is CASSLTLLAGGPNEQFF.

With respect to this clonotype: The junction and the germline gene differ at one end; a read error may be behind it. The chain links TRBV6-1 to TRBJ2-2; 8 nucleotides agree with TRBD2. Per the germline V gene, CDR1 is MNHNS and CDR2 is SASEGT. The CDR3 runs to 16 residues. The CDR3 protein is CASSDIREGLAGELFF. The CDR3 coding sequence is TGCGCCAGCAGTGATATCCGGGAGGGCCTCGCCGGGGAGCTGTTTTTT.

This clonotype was detected many times. The chain joins TRBV4-1 to TRBJ2-2; unclear D gene. CDR1 is MGHRA and CDR2 is YSYEKL in the germline V gene. V lost 1 base and J lost 1, with 13 bases in between. There are 17 residues in the CDR3. The CDR3, as DNA: TGCGCCAGCAGCCAAGTCCCCCTGGAGATGAACACCGGGGAGCTGTTTTTT. Translating gives CASSQVPLEMNTGELFF.

The sample holds many counts of this clonotype. This chain joins TRBV7-9 and TRBJ1-4, with D possibly TRBD1 on 6 matching bases. The CDR3 length is 15 residues. V was pared by 5 bases and J by 4 bases, with 14 bases between. Germline CDR1 SEHNR, CDR2 FQNEAQ (reference sequence). CDR3 loop: CASSPRTAINEKLFF. The DNA for the CDR3 is TGTGCCAGCAGCCCCAGGACAGCTATTAATGAAAAACTGTTTTTT.

This chain links TRBV12-3 or TRBV12-4 with TRBJ2-1, with 11 positions matching TRBD2. V lost 5 bases, J lost 4 bases, and 16 bases stayed unmatched. The CDR3 has 19 amino acids. This CDR3 is CASSPHSGLAGGQYNEQFF. In DNA form, the CDR3 reads TGTGCCAGCAGTCCCCACTCTGGCCTAGCGGGAGGACAATACAATGAGCAGTTCTTC.

Ten or more counts support this clonotype. This chain uses TRBV20-1 with TRBJ2-3; no clear D. Trimming took 3 bases from V and 0 from J, leaving 10 bases between them. Germline lookup yields CDR1 DFQATT and CDR2 SNEGSKA (reference sequence). This CDR3 has 14 residues. The CDR3 loop reads CSARSGVSTDTQYF. For the CDR3, the DNA is TGCAGTGCTAGGTCAGGAGTCAGCACAGATACGCAGTATTTT.

The chain uses TRBV20-1 and TRBJ2-3, with TRBD2 identical over 10 bases. This CDR3 is 15 amino acids long. The ends lost 2 bases at V and 7 bases at J; junction bases unmatched: 9. Germline CDR1 is DFQATT and CDR2 is SNEGSKA (reference sequence). The CDR3 DNA follows: TGCAGTGCTAGATCCGGGACTAGCGTTGTATATACGCAGTATTTT. Its translation is CSARSGTSVVYTQYF.

The table lists this clonotype with a few counts. CDR3 amino acids: CASSIIGAIGGARSDNEQFF. The CDR3, as DNA: TGTGCCAGTAGTATAATTGGGGCGATCGGGGGCGCCAGAAGCGACAATGAGCAGTTCTTC. This chain joins TRBV19 and TRBJ2-1; possibly TRBD1 or TRBD2 for D (6 bases each). This CDR3 is 20 amino acids long. Germline values: CDR1 LNHDA, CDR2 SQIVND (reference sequence). V lost 2 bases and J 5 bases, leaving 28 bases between the germline ends.

This clonotype was seen a few times. The V gene is TRBV24-1, the J gene TRBJ2-1; D may be TRBD1 (5 bases). V was clipped by 5 bases and J by 4 bases, with 14 bases between them. CDR3 size: 15 residues. Per germline, CDR1 KGHDR and CDR2 SFDVKD. The CDR3 DNA reads as TGTGCCACCAGTGGGGAACAGGAATTATACAATGAGCAGTTCTTC. Protein product: CATSGEQELYNEQFF.

This clonotype was counted ten times or more. This chain joins TRBV27 and TRBJ1-2; D gene unclear. This CDR3 is 15 amino acids long. Trimming pared 1 base from V and 6 bases from J, leaving 15 bases between. CDR1 is MNHEY, CDR2 SMNVEV, per germline (reference sequence). The CDR3, as DNA: TGTGCCAGCAGTTTATTGGGGTACGGTTCGGATGGCTACACCTTC. This encodes CASSLLGYGSDGYTF.

The J gene is TRBJ2-2, the V gene TRBV18, with 12 bases lining up with TRBD1. The CDR3 is made up of 16 amino acids. CDR1 is KGHSH and CDR2 is LQKENI in the germline V gene. V shed 3 bases and J 6 bases; nucleotides not matched to a gene: 5. The CDR3 DNA reads as TGTGCCAGCTCACCTCCGGGACAGGGGGCGTCCGGGGAGCTGTTTTTT. Residues: CASSPPGQGASGELFF.

This clonotype was detected ten times or more. The chain combines TRBV3-1 with TRBJ1-5; D remains unclear. V was pared by 0 bases and J by 9 bases, with 12 bases between. This CDR3 contains 14 residues. Germline V gene sequence: CDR1 LGHDT, CDR2 YNNKEL (reference sequence). CDR3 in amino acids: CASSQDHEVRPQHF. The CDR3 DNA is TGTGCCAGCAGCCAAGATCACGAGGTGCGGCCCCAGCATTTT. The full variable domain, completed using reference TRBV3-1 and TRBJ1-5, is DTAVSQTPKYLVTQMGNDKSIKCEQNLGHDTMYWYKQDSKKFLKIMFSYNNKELIINETVPNRFSPKSPDKAHLNLHINSLELGDSAVYFCASSQDHEVRPQHFGDGTRLSIL.

This clonotype has just a few counts. The chain carries TRBV19 and TRBJ2-1; 10 nucleotides line up with TRBD2. The CDR3 has 16 amino acids. V trimming: 1 base; J trimming: 2 bases; junction bases outside the gene matches: 2. Germline V gene lookup returns CDR1 LNHDA and CDR2 SQIVND (reference sequence). In DNA form, the CDR3 reads TGTGCCAGTAGTATAGGGCTAGCGGGAGCCTACAATGAGCAGTTCTTC. Its protein is CASSIGLAGAYNEQFF.